Each of the 5 T cell receptor beta chains below was sequenced from the same sample in a study of blood T cell repertoires in COVID-19. Method: immunoSEQ multiplex PCR; TCRdb's copy keeps in-frame clones and lacks some. The sample includes about 190,000 clones, approximately 91% of them seen just once. Sequencing was carried out using peripheral blood. These receptors were taken from a man aged 25-45 years with acute or convalescent COVID-19.

This chain joins TRBV5-1 and TRBJ2-3; 10 bases line up with TRBD1. Germline V lookup: CDR1 SGHRS, CDR2 YFSETQ. The CDR3 totals 14 residues. Trimming cost V 7 bases and J 5 bases; bases outside gene matches: 7. This CDR3 reads CASGPWTGGDTQYF. CDR3 DNA: TGCGCCAGCGGTCCCTGGACAGGGGGAGATACGCAGTATTTT.

This chain connects TRBV5-1 to TRBJ1-1; tentative D call: TRBD1 (6 bases). CDR1 and CDR2 (germline): SGHRS, YFSETQ. Trimming took 4 bases from V and 9 from J, leaving 16 bases between them. This CDR3 region has 13 residues. The CDR3: CASSGIGQRQAFF. The CDR3 nucleotides read TGCGCCAGCAGCGGGATCGGACAGAGGCAAGCTTTCTTT.

The chain employs TRBV2 and TRBJ2-3; no clear D gene. Germline CDR1 and CDR2: SNHLY and FYNNEI. Trimming stripped 1 base from V and 3 bases from J, with 5 bases between. This CDR3 is 13 amino acids long. This CDR3 reads CASSEETTDTQYF. CDR3 bases: TGTGCCAGCAGTGAAGAAACAACAGATACGCAGTATTTT.

The rearrangement links TRBV5-4 to TRBJ2-3; 8 bases are shared with TRBD2. The germline CDR1 and CDR2 sequences are SGHNT and YYREEE (reference sequence). The V gene end was trimmed by 0 bases and the J gene end by 5 bases; junction bases not matched to a gene: 5. The CDR3 consists of 15 residues. The CDR3, as DNA: TGTGCCAGCAGCTTGGCCCAGGCGGGAGGAGATACGCAGTATTTT. As protein: CASSLAQAGGDTQYF.

The chain couples TRBV29-1 to TRBJ2-2, with 7 bases fitting TRBD1. V trimming: 7 bases; J trimming: 10 bases; junction bases outside the gene matches: 12. Germline V gene data show CDR1 as SQVTM and CDR2 as ANQGSEA. There are 13 residues in the CDR3. The CDR3 bases are TGCAGCGCCAGAGGACAGGCAATATCGGAGCTGTTTTTT. Translation gives CSARGQAISELFF.